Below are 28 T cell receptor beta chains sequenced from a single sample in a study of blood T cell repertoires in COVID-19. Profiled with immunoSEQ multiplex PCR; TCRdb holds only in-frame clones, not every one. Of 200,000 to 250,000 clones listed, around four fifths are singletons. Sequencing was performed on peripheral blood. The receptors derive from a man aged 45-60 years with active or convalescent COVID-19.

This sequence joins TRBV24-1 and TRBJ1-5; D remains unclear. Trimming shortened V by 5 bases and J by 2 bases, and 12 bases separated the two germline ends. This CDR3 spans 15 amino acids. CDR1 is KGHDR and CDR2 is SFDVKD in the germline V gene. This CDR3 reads CATSGGKMGNQPQHF. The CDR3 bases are TGTGCCACCAGTGGAGGAAAAATGGGCAATCAGCCCCAGCATTTT.

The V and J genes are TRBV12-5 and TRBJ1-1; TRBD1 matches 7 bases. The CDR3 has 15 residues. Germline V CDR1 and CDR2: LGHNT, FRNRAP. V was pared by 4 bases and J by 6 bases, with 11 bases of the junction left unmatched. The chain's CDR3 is CASGYSPGRGPEAFF. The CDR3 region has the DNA TGTGCTAGTGGTTATTCCCCTGGTAGGGGGCCTGAAGCTTTCTTT.

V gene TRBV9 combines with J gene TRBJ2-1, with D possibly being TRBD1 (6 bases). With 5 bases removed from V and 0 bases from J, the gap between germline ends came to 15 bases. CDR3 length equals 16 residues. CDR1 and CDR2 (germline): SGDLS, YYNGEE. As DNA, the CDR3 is TGTGCCAGCAGTGCTCCCGGGACACCCTCCTACAATGAGCAGTTCTTC. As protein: CASSAPGTPSYNEQFF.

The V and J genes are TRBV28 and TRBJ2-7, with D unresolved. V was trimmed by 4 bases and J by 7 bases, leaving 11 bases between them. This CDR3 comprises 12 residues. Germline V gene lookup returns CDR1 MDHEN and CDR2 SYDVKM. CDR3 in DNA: TGTGCCAGCAGTTCGACAATGGCTGAGCAGTACTTC. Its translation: CASSSTMAEQYF.

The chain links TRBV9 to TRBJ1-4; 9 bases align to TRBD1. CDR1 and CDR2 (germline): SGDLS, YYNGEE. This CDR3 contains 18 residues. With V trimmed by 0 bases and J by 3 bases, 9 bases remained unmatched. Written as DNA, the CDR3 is TGTGCCAGCAGCGTAGGGGACCTACAGGGGGCGCCTAATGAAAAACTGTTTTTT. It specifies CASSVGDLQGAPNEKLFF.

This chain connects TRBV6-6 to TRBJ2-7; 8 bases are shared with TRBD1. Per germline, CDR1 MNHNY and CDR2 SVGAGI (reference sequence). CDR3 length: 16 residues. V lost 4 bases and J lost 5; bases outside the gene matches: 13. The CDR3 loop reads CASSLSGQGRVNEQYF. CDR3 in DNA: TGTGCCAGCAGTTTATCCGGACAGGGAAGGGTCAACGAGCAGTACTTC.

The CDR3 region is CASSFSGNMNTEAFF. CDR3 coding DNA: TGTGCCAGCAGCTTCTCAGGGAACATGAACACTGAAGCTTTCTTT. This rearrangement joins TRBV5-8 to TRBJ1-1; the D gene is possibly TRBD1 (5 bases). CDR3 length equals 15 residues. The V end was cut by 2 bases, the J end by 0 bases, with 11 bases between. Germline loops: CDR1 SGHTS, CDR2 YDEGEE.

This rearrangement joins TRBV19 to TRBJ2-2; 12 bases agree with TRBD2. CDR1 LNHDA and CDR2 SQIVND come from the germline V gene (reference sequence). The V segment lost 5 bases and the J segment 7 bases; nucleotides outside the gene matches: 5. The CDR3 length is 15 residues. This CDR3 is CASSQLAGGYGELFF. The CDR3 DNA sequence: TGTGCCAGTAGTCAGCTAGCGGGGGGGTACGGGGAGCTGTTTTTT.

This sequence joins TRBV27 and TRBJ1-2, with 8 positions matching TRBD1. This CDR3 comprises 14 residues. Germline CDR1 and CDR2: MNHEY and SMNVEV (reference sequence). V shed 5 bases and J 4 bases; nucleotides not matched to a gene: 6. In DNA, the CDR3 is TGTGCCAGCAGTACCGGACAGGGAGTCTATGGCTACACCTTC. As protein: CASSTGQGVYGYTF.

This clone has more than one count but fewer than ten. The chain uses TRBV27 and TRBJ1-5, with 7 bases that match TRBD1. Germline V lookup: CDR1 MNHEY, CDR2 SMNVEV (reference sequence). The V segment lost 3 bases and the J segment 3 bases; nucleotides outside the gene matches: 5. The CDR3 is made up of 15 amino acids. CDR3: CASSFRGTDNQPQHF. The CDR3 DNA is TGTGCCAGCAGTTTTCGTGGGACAGACAATCAGCCCCAGCATTTT.

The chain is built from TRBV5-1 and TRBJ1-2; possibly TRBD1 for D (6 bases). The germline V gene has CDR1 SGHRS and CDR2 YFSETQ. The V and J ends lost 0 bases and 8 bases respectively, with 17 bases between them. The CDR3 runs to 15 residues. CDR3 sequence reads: CASSLETGRARGYTF. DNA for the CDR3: TGCGCCAGCAGCTTGGAAACAGGGAGGGCGCGCGGCTACACCTTC. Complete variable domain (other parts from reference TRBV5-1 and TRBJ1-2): KAGVTQTPRYLIKTRGQQVTLSCSPISGHRSVSWYQQTPGQGLQFLFEYFSETQRNKGNFPGRFSGRQFSNSRSEMNVSTLELGDSALYLCASSLETGRARGYTFGSGTRLTVV.

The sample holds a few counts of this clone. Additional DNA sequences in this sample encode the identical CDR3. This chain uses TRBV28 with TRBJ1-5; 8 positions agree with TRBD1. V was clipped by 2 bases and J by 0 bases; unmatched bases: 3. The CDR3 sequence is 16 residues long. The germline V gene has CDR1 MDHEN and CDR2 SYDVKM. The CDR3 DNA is TGTGCCAGCAGTTTAGACAGGGGCGATAGCAATCAGCCCCAGCATTTT. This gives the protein CASSLDRGDSNQPQHF.

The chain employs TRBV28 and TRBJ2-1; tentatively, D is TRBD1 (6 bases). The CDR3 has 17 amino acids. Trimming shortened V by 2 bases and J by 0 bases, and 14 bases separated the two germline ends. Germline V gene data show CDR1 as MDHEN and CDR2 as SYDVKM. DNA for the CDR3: TGTGCCAGCAGTTTAGGAGTGGGGGCGAGCTCCTACAATGAGCAGTTCTTC. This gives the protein CASSLGVGASSYNEQFF.

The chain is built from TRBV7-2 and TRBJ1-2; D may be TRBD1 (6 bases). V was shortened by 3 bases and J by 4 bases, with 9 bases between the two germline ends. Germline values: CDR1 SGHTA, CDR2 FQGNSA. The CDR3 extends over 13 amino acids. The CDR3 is CASSLGTPYGYTF. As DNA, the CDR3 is TGTGCCAGCAGCTTGGGGACACCCTATGGCTACACCTTC. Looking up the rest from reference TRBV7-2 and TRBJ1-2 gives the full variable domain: GAGVSQSPSNKVTEKGKDVELRCDPISGHTALYWYRQSLGQGLEFLIYFQGNSAPDKSGLPSDRFSAERTGGSVSTLTIQRTQQEDSAVYLCASSLGTPYGYTFGSGTRLTVV.

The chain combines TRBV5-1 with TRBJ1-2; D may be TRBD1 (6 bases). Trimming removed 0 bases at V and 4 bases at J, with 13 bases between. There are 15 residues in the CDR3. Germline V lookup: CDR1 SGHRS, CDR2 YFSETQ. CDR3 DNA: TGCGCCAGCAGCTTGGGGACAGCGGCCAGCTATGGCTACACCTTC. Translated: CASSLGTAASYGYTF.

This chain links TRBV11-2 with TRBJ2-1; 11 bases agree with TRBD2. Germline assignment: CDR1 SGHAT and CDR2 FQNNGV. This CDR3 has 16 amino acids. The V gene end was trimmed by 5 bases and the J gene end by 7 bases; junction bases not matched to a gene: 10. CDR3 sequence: CASSNRLAGGVNEQFF. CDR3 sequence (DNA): TGTGCCAGCAGCAACAGGCTAGCGGGAGGAGTGAATGAGCAGTTCTTC.

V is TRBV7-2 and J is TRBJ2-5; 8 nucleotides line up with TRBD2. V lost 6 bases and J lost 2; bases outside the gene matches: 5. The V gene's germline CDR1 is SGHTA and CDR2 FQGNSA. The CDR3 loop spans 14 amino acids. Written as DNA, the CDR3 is TGTGCCAGCAGTATAGCGGGGCCTCAAGAGACCCAGTACTTC. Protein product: CASSIAGPQETQYF.

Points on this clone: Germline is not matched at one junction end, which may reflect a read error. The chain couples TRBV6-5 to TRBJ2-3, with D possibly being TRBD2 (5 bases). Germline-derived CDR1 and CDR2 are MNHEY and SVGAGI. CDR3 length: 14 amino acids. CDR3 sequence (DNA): TGTGCCAGCAGTTACTCGAGGTGGGGAGATCCGCAGTATTTT. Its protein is CASSYSRWGDPQYF.

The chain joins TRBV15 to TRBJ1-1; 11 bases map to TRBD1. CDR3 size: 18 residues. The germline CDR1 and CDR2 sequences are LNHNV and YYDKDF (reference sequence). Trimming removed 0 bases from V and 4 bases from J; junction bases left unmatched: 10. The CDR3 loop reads CATSRDLVDRGQGTEAFF. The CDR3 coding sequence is TGTGCCACCAGCAGAGATCTGGTGGACAGGGGGCAAGGCACTGAAGCTTTCTTT.

CDR3 protein: CASSLWAGGSGETQYF. The CDR3 DNA sequence: TGTGCCAGCAGTTTATGGGCAGGGGGGTCGGGAGAGACCCAGTACTTC. This chain connects TRBV28 to TRBJ2-5; TRBD1 is a possible D gene (7 bases). The CDR3 has 16 residues. V was shortened by 0 bases and J by 4 bases, with 15 bases between the two germline ends. The germline gives CDR1 MDHEN, CDR2 SYDVKM.

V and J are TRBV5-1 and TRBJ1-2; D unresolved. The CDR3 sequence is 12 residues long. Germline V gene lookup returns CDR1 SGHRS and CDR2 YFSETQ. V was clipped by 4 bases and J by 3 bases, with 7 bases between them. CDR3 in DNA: TGCGCCAGCAGCAAGGAGCACTATGGCTACACCTTC. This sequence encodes CASSKEHYGYTF.

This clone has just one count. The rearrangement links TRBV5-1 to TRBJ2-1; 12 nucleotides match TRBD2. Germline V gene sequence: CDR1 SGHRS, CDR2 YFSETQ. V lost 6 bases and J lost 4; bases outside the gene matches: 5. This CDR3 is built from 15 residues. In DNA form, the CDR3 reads TGCGCCAGCACCTCACTAGCGGGAGGTTACAATGAGCAGTTCTTC. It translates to CASTSLAGGYNEQFF.

The CDR3 DNA sequence: TGTGCCAGCAGTCTAGCGGGAGTAAACACCGGGGAGCTGTTTTTT. Its translation is CASSLAGVNTGELFF. V usage is TRBV27 and J usage is TRBJ2-2; TRBD2 matches at 10 bases. Germline V CDR1 and CDR2: MNHEY, SMNVEV (reference sequence). The CDR3 covers 15 residues. The V gene end was trimmed by 5 bases and the J gene end by 2 bases; junction bases not matched to a gene: 2.

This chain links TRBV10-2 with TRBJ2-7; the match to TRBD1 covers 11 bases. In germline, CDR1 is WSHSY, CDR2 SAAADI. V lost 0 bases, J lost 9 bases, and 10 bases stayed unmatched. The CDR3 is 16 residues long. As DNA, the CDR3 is TGCGCCAGCAGTGAGTCGGAAGGGACAGGGGGGTTTGGGCAGTACTTC. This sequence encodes CASSESEGTGGFGQYF.

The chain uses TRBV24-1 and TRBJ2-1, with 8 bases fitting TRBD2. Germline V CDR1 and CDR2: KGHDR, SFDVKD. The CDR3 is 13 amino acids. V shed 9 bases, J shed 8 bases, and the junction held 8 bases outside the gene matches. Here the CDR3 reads CATGPSGLDEQFF. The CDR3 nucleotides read TGTGCCACCGGGCCTAGCGGGCTCGATGAGCAGTTCTTC.

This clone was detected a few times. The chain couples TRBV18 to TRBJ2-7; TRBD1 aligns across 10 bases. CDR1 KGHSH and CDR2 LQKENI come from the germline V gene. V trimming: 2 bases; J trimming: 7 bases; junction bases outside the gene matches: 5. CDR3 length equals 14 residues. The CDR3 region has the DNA TGTGCCAGCTCACCAGCGACAGGGGGCGGGGAGCAGTACTTC. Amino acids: CASSPATGGGEQYF.

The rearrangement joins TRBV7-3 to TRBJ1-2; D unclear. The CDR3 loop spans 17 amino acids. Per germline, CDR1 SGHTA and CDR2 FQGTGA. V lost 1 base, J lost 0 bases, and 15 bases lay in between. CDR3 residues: CASSLSGGPEANYGYTF. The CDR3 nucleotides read TGTGCCAGCAGCTTAAGTGGAGGACCCGAAGCTAACTATGGCTACACCTTC.

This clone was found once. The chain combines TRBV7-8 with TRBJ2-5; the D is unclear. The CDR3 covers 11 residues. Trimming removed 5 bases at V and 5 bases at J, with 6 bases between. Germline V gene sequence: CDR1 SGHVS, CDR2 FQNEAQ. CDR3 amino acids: CASSPLETQYF. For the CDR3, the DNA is TGTGCCAGCAGCCCCCTGGAGACCCAGTACTTC.